Each of the 10 T cell receptor beta chains below was sequenced from the same sample in a study of shared clonotypes between healthy human individuals. Data came from immunoSEQ multiplex PCR; TCRdb stores just in-frame clones and leaves some out. The sample includes hundreds of thousands of clones, roughly four fifths of them seen just once. Input material: PBMCs. The receptors shown here come from a woman aged 40 to 50 in good health. Some clones in this sample may be carry-over from other donors' samples.

V gene TRBV5-6 combines with J gene TRBJ2-2; weak D call: TRBD2 (6 bases). V lost 3 bases to trimming and J lost 7 bases, with 19 bases between them. Germline CDR1 SGHDT, CDR2 YYEEEE. This CDR3 comprises 16 residues. Here the CDR3 reads CASSSGPGGMGGELFF. CDR3 in DNA: TGTGCCAGCAGCTCCGGCCCCGGGGGTATGGGCGGGGAGCTGTTTTTT.

The J gene is TRBJ2-1, the V gene TRBV11-2, with D possibly TRBD1 on 6 matching bases. Germline V gene sequence: CDR1 SGHAT, CDR2 FQNNGV. The CDR3 has 17 amino acids. The ends were cut back, 5 bases at V and 4 bases at J, with 21 bases in the middle. CDR3 nucleotide sequence: TGTGCCAGCAGCCCCCCCCCAGGGGAGACAAGATACAATGAGCAGTTCTTC. Protein: CASSPPPGETRYNEQFF. Complete variable domain (other parts from reference TRBV11-2 and TRBJ2-1): EAGVAQSPRYKIIEKRQSVAFWCNPISGHATLYWYQQILGQGPKLLIQFQNNGVVDDSQLPKDRFSAERLKGVDSTLKIQPAKLEDSAVYLCASSPPPGETRYNEQFFGPGTRLTVL.

The chain carries TRBV6-5 and TRBJ2-7; possibly TRBD2 for D (6 bases). Trimming took 3 bases from V and 3 from J, leaving 12 bases between them. Germline CDR1 reads MNHEY; CDR2 reads SVGAGI. The CDR3 is 14 residues long. The CDR3 spells CASSYGGSRYEQYF. CDR3 coding DNA: TGTGCCAGCAGTTATGGGGGGAGTCGCTACGAGCAGTACTTC.

The CDR3 here is CASSLSRNEKLFF. The CDR3 DNA reads as TGTGCCAGCAGCTTAAGCCGGAATGAAAAACTGTTTTTT. The chain links TRBV13 to TRBJ1-4, with D unresolved. V shed 2 bases and J shed 5 bases, with 6 bases lying between them. This CDR3 has 13 amino acids. Germline lookup yields CDR1 PRHDT and CDR2 FYEKMQ (reference sequence).

The chain combines TRBV5-4 with TRBJ2-1; 8 bases are shared with TRBD2. The germline V gene has CDR1 SGHNT and CDR2 YYREEE (reference sequence). The trim removed 4 bases at V and 7 bases at J, leaving 7 bases unmatched. There are 14 residues in the CDR3. The DNA for the CDR3 is TGTGCCAGCAGCCCGGGACTAGGGATAAATGAGCAGTTCTTC. Amino acids: CASSPGLGINEQFF.

This clone was detected a few times. DNA of the CDR3: TGTGCCAGCAGTGGACTAGCGGGAGGTGGCAATGAGCAGTTCTTC. Its translation: CASSGLAGGGNEQFF. V usage is TRBV6-1 and J usage is TRBJ2-1, with 13 bases matching TRBD2. V trimming: 4 bases; J trimming: 6 bases; junction bases outside the gene matches: 3. The germline CDR1 and CDR2 sequences are MNHNS and SASEGT. The CDR3 contains 15 residues.

As for this clone: The same CDR3 arises from other DNA sequences in this sample as well. The CDR3 bases are TGTGCCAGCAGTTTCGCCGACGAGCAGTACTTC. It yields the protein CASSFADEQYF. The genes are TRBV28 and TRBJ2-7; the D is unclear. V shed 3 bases and J shed 5 bases, with 5 bases lying between them. Germline CDR1 reads MDHEN; CDR2 reads SYDVKM. This CDR3 is 11 amino acids long.

A note on this clone: This sequence is one base from a far larger clone and is likely a read error. V usage is TRBV5-1 and J usage is TRBJ1-5; D is undetermined. CDR3 length: 14 residues. Germline V gene sequence: CDR1 SGHRS, CDR2 YFSETQ. CDR3 nucleotide sequence: TGCGCCAGCAACTTGTCAGGAGGCAATCAGCCCCAGCATTTT. It yields the protein CASNLSGGNQPQHF.

This clone appeared many times. The chain joins TRBV5-6 to TRBJ2-1; D is tentatively TRBD1 or TRBD2 (5 bases each). Trimming took 2 bases from V and 2 from J, leaving 11 bases between them. Germline V gene sequence: CDR1 SGHDT, CDR2 YYEEEE. The CDR3 is made up of 15 amino acids. The CDR3 loop reads CASSFRDPPYNEQFF. CDR3 DNA: TGTGCCAGCAGCTTCCGGGACCCACCCTACAATGAGCAGTTCTTC.

The chain recombines TRBV25-1 with TRBJ2-1, with 10 bases lining up with TRBD2. Trimming removed 8 bases from V and 4 bases from J; junction bases left unmatched: 5. The germline gives CDR1 MGHDK, CDR2 SYGVNS. This CDR3 contains 14 residues. The CDR3 is CASQSGRGYNEQFF. The CDR3 DNA sequence: TGTGCCAGCCAAAGCGGGAGGGGGTACAATGAGCAGTTCTTC.